This entry is about one TCR beta chain. Only in-frame clones appear in the TCRdb table, and some are missing; sequencing was by immunoSEQ multiplex PCR. In the table there are under 150,000 clones, around 89% of which are singletons. The time point: peripheral blood 6 weeks after treatment start. This specimen belongs to a study of PD-L1 blockade in urothelial cancer. The overall study: The year 2014 saw patients start atezolizumab, 1,200 mg intravenously every 3 weeks. Blood was tested 3 weeks (second dose) and 6 weeks into treatment.

CDR3 size: 14 residues. V lost 5 bases and J lost 4, with 14 bases in between. CDR1 and CDR2 (germline): LNHDA, SQIVND (reference sequence). The TCR sequence derives from a man between 60 and 70 years old with urothelial cancer. The sample was PBMCs, taken around atezolizumab (anti-PD-L1) treatment. V usage is TRBV19 and J usage is TRBJ1-2; tentatively, D is TRBD1 (6 bases). For the CDR3, the DNA is TGTGCCAGTAGTGAGAGGGGGTCATTCTATGGCTACACCTTC. Its translation: CASSERGSFYGYTF.